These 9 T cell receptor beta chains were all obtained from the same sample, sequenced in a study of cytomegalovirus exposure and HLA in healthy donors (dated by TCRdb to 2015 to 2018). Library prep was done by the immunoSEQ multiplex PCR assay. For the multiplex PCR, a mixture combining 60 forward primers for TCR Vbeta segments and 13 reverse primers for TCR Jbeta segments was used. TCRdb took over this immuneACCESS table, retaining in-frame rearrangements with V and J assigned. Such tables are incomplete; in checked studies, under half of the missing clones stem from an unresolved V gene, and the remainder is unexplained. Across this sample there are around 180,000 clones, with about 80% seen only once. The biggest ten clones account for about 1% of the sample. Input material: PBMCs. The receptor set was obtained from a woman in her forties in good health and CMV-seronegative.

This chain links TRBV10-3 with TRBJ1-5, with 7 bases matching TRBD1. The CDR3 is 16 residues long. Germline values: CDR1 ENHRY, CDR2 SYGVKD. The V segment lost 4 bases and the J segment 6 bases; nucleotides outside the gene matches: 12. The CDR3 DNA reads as TGTGCCATCAGTGTACCTGGAGGGGGCGAAAGTCAGCCCCAGCATTTT. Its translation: CAISVPGGGESQPQHF.

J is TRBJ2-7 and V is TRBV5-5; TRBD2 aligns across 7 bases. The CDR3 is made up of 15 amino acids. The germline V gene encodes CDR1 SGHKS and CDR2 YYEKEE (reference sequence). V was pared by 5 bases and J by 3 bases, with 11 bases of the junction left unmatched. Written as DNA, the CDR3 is TGTGCCAGCAGTCGCTCTGGGACTACCATCTACGAGCAGTACTTC. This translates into CASSRSGTTIYEQYF.

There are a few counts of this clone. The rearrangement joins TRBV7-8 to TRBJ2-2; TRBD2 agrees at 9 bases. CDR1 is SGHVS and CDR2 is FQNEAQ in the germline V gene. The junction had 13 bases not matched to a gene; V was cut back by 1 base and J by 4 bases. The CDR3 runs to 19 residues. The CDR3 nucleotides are TGTGCCAGCAGCTTAGGGGTGGTTGGGGGACTAGCAGGCACCGGGGAGCTGTTTTTT. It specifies CASSLGVVGGLAGTGELFF. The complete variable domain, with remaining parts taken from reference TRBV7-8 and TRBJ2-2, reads GAGVSQSPRYKVAKRGQDVALRCDPISGHVSLFWYQQALGQGPEFLTYFQNEAQLDKSGLPSDRFFAERPEGSVSTLKIQRTQQEDSAVYLCASSLGVVGGLAGTGELFFGEGSRLTVL.

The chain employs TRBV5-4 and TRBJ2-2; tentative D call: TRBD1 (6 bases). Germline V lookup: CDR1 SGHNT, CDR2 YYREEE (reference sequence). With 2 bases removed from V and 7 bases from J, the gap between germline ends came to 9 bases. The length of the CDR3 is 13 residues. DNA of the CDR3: TGTGCCAGCAGCTTTACAGGGCGCGGGGAGCTGTTTTTT. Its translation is CASSFTGRGELFF.

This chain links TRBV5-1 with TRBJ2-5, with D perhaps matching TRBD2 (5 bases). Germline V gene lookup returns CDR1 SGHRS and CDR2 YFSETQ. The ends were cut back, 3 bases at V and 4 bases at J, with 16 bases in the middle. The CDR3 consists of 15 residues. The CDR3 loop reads CASSSGSVGGETQYF. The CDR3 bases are TGCGCCAGCAGCTCAGGATCAGTTGGAGGAGAGACCCAGTACTTC.

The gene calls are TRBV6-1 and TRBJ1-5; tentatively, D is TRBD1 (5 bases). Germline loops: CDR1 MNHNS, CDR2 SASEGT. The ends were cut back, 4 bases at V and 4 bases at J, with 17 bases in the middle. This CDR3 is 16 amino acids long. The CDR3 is CASSGAGVIGNQPQHF. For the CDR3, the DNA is TGTGCCAGCAGTGGCGCGGGGGTGATCGGAAATCAGCCCCAGCATTTT.

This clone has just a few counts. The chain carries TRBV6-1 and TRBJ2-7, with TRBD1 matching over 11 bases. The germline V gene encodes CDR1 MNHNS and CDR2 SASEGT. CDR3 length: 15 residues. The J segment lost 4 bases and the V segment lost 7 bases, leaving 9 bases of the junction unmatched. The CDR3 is CASTPRTGGAYEQYF. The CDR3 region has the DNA TGTGCCAGCACCCCAAGGACAGGGGGCGCGTACGAGCAGTACTTC.

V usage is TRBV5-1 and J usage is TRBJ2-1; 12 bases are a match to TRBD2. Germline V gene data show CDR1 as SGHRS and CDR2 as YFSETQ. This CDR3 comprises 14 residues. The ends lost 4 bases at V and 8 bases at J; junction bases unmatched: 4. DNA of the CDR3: TGCGCCAGCAGCGGGCCTAGCGGGAGGGATGAGCAGTTCTTC. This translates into CASSGPSGRDEQFF.

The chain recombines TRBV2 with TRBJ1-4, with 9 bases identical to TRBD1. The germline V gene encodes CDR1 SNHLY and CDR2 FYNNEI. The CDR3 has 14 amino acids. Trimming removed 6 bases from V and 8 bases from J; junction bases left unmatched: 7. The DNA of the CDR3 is TGTGCCAGCAGGGGACAGGGATTAGGGGAAAAACTGTTTTTT. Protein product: CASRGQGLGEKLFF.